This TCR beta chain was captured in a study of T cells in Graves' hyperthyroidism and ophthalmopathy. This clonotype has a count of ten or more. RNA transcripts yielded amplified TCR beta CDR3 regions. The study used the HTBI primer set for a first-round RT-PCR of the TCR CDR3. TCRdb itself ran the multiplex PCR reads through MiXCR, one entry per CDR3 protein. The sample records under 300,000 distinct CDR3 sequences, roughly 15% being singletons. Germline CDR1 is MNHEY and CDR2 is SMNVEV (reference sequence). The CDR3 covers 13 residues. Trimming pared 6 bases from V and 8 bases from J, leaving 16 bases between.

The V call is TRBV27, the J call TRBJ1-2; D may be TRBD1 (5 bases). The sequenced sample consisted of blood. The receptor's source is a woman in her forties with Graves' hyperthyroidism that later progressed to Graves' ophthalmopathy. The CDR3 reads CASRPQGLGGYTF. The CDR3 region has the DNA TGTGCCAGCAGGCCTCAGGGTCTAGGGGGCTACACCTTC.